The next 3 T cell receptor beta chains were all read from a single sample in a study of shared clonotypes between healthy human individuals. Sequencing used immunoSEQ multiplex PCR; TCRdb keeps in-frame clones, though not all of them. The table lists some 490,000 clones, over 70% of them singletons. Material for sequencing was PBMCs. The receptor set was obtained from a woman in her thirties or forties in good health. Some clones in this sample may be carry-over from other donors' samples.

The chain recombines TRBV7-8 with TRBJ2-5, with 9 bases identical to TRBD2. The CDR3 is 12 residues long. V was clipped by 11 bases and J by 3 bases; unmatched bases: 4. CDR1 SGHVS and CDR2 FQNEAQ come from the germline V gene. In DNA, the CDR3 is TGTGCCGTTAGGACTAGCGAAGAGACCCAGTACTTC. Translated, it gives CAVRTSEETQYF.

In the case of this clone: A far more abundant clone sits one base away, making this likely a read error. Here the CDR3 DNA reads TGTGCCAGCAGCCAAGTGACAGGGTTGGGTCAGCCCCAGCATTTT. The encoded protein is CASSQVTGLGQPQHF. The rearrangement uses TRBV4-2 and TRBJ1-5; 7 nucleotides align to TRBD1. After removal of 1 base from V and 6 bases from J, the junction contained 6 bases not matched to a gene. Germline CDR1 is LGHNA and CDR2 is YNFKEQ. The CDR3 extends over 15 amino acids.

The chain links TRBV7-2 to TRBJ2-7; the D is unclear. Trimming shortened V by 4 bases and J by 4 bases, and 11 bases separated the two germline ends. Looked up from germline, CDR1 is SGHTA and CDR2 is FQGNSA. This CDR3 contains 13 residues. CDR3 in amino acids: CASSSSTDYEQYF. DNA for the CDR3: TGTGCCAGCAGCTCCTCGACGGATTACGAGCAGTACTTC.